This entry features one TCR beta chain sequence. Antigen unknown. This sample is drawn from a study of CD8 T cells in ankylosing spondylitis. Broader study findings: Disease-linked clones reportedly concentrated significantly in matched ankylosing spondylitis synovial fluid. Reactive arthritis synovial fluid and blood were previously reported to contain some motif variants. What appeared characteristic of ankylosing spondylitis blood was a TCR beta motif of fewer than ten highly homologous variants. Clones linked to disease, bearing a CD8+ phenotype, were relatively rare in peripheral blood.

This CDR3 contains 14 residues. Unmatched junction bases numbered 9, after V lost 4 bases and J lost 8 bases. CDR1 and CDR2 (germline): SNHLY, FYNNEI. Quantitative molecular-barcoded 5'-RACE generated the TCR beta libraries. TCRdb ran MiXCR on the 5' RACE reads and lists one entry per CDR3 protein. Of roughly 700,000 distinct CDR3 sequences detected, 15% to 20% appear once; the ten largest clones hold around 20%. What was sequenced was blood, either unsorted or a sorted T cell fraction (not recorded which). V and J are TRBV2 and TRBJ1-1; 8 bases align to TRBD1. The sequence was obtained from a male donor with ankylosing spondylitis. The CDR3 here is CASSGPGTGQEAFF. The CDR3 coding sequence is TGTGCCAGCAGTGGTCCCGGGACAGGTCAGGAAGCTTTCTTT.